The 3 T cell receptor beta chains in this list originate from one sample, sequenced in a study of cytomegalovirus exposure and HLA in healthy donors. Only in-frame clones appear in the TCRdb table, and some are missing; sequencing was by immunoSEQ multiplex PCR. The sample has tens of thousands of clones, 85% to 95% seen once; the top ten hold roughly 3%. Material for sequencing was PBMCs. The receptors come from a woman aged 18-35 years in good health and CMV-seropositive.

The genes are TRBV7-2 and TRBJ2-7; a weak D match, TRBD1 (5 bases). Trimming stripped 8 bases from V and 5 bases from J, with 19 bases between. The CDR3 has 14 amino acids. In germline, CDR1 is SGHTA, CDR2 FQGNSA. CDR3 nucleotides: TGTGCCAGCGCCGCCAGGGTAGGAGTCGACGAGCAGTACTTC. It encodes CASAARVGVDEQYF.

This clone has just one count. V and J are TRBV6-1 and TRBJ2-3, with D tentatively TRBD2 (6 bases). Trimming removed 1 base at V and 6 bases at J, with 14 bases between. The CDR3 is 15 residues long. Germline CDR1 is MNHNS and CDR2 is SASEGT. The DNA for the CDR3 is TGTGCCAGCAGTGAAGATGATAGCGGAGGGGATACGCAGTATTTT. Protein: CASSEDDSGGDTQYF.

This chain uses TRBV19 with TRBJ1-6; 7 nucleotides align to TRBD1. Germline V gene sequence: CDR1 LNHDA, CDR2 SQIVND (reference sequence). Trimming removed 5 bases from V and 2 bases from J; junction bases left unmatched: 3. CDR3 size: 15 residues. CDR3 sequence (DNA): TGTGCCAGTAGTGCGACAGGGCCCTATAATTCACCCCTCCACTTT. This codes for CASSATGPYNSPLHF. Based on the CDR3 plus reference TRBV19 and TRBJ1-6, the full variable domain is DGGITQSPKYLFRKEGQNVTLSCEQNLNHDAMYWYRQDPGQGLRLIYYSQIVNDFQKGDIAEGYSVSREKKESFPLTVTSAQKNPTAFYLCASSATGPYNSPLHFGNGTRLTVT.